These 22 T cell receptor beta chains were sequenced from one sample in a study of blood T cell repertoires in COVID-19. Repertoires were generated with immunoSEQ multiplex PCR, while TCRdb's copy carries only in-frame clones and drops some. The data contain some 18,000 clones, around 90% of them singletons. Source material: peripheral blood. The receptors derive from a human donor in a cohort sampled during active COVID-19.

The V and J genes are TRBV18 and TRBJ2-3, with D unresolved. CDR1 and CDR2 from the germline V gene are KGHSH and LQKENI. Between the trimmed V and J ends, which lost 1 base and 0 bases, there was a span of 17 bases. The CDR3 covers 18 residues. The CDR3 bases are TGTGCCAGCTCACCACTTTTAACCAGTCTGCCGAGCACAGATACGCAGTATTTT. It is translated as CASSPLLTSLPSTDTQYF. The full variable domain, in which reference TRBV18 and TRBJ2-3 provide the parts outside the CDR3, is NAGVMQNPRHLVRRRGQEARLRCSPMKGHSHVYWYRQLPEEGLKFMVYLQKENIIDESGMPKERFSAEFPKEGPSILRIQQVVRGDSAAYFCASSPLLTSLPSTDTQYFGPGTRLTVL.

CDR3 nucleotide sequence: TGTGCCAGCAGGACAGGGGGGAATGAGCAGTTCTTC. Translating it yields CASRTGGNEQFF. The J gene is TRBJ2-1, the V gene TRBV12-3 or TRBV12-4, with 9 bases matching TRBD1. The CDR3 is made up of 12 amino acids. Trimming cost V 6 bases and J 7 bases; bases outside gene matches: 1.

This chain links TRBV19 with TRBJ2-5; 10 bases are shared with TRBD2. Germline lookup yields CDR1 LNHDA and CDR2 SQIVND (reference sequence). V lost 8 bases and J lost 4; bases outside the gene matches: 7. The CDR3 spans 14 residues. The CDR3 nucleotides read TGTGCCAGTCGGAAAGCGGGGGGGGTAGAGACCCAGTACTTC. It codes for CASRKAGGVETQYF. Using reference TRBV19 and TRBJ2-5 for the parts outside the CDR3, the full variable domain is DGGITQSPKYLFRKEGQNVTLSCEQNLNHDAMYWYRQDPGQGLRLIYYSQIVNDFQKGDIAEGYSVSREKKESFPLTVTSAQKNPTAFYLCASRKAGGVETQYFGPGTRLLVL.

The chain combines TRBV5-8 with TRBJ2-1; D possibly corresponds to TRBD2 (5 bases). Germline values: CDR1 SGHTS, CDR2 YDEGEE. The CDR3 is made up of 16 amino acids. V shed 4 bases and J shed 2 bases, with 16 bases lying between them. CDR3 bases: TGTGCCAGCAGCCCGCTAGCTCTACAGACCTACAATGAGCAGTTCTTC. Its translation is CASSPLALQTYNEQFF.

The chain joins TRBV5-6 to TRBJ2-5, with unresolved D. The CDR3 has 14 amino acids. The germline gives CDR1 SGHDT, CDR2 YYEEEE. V lost 0 bases, J lost 2 bases, and 8 bases lay in between. CDR3 region: CASSLGSSQETQYF. For the CDR3, the DNA is TGTGCCAGCAGCTTGGGGAGCTCTCAAGAGACCCAGTACTTC.

The chain combines TRBV5-1 with TRBJ2-7; 12 positions match TRBD1. CDR1 and CDR2 (germline): SGHRS, YFSETQ. The CDR3 is 15 residues long. The trim removed 1 base at V and 7 bases at J, leaving 6 bases unmatched. CDR3 nucleotide sequence: TGCGCCAGCAGCTTGATGGGACAGGGGGCTTGGGAGCAGTACTTC. Translation gives CASSLMGQGAWEQYF.

The V call is TRBV6-5, the J call TRBJ1-2, with 7 positions matching TRBD1. Germline-derived CDR1 and CDR2 are MNHEY and SVGAGI. The ends lost 10 bases at V and 3 bases at J; junction bases unmatched: 11. CDR3 length equals 14 residues. CDR3 nucleotide sequence: TGTGCCACCAAATCGGAGGGGGCCCACTATGGCTACACCTTC. It is translated as CATKSEGAHYGYTF.

This chain joins TRBV5-6 and TRBJ1-1; D is perhaps TRBD1 (6 bases). Trimming took 4 bases from V and 5 from J, leaving 18 bases between them. The CDR3 loop spans 15 amino acids. In germline, CDR1 is SGHDT, CDR2 YYEEEE. DNA for the CDR3: TGTGCCAGCAGCCCAGGACATCTAACAGGGACTGAAGCTTTCTTT. It codes for CASSPGHLTGTEAFF.

The chain uses TRBV27 and TRBJ2-6, with TRBD1 as a possible D gene (5 bases). The V and J ends lost 3 bases and 2 bases respectively, with 14 bases between them. This CDR3 region has 17 residues. In germline, CDR1 is MNHEY, CDR2 SMNVEV (reference sequence). DNA of the CDR3: TGTGCCAGCAGTTTGTCCCTGGGGCTCCCTGGGGCCAACGTCCTGACTTTC. Protein sequence: CASSLSLGLPGANVLTF. The full variable domain, with the rest looked up from reference TRBV27 and TRBJ2-6, is EAQVTQNPRYLITVTGKKLTVTCSQNMNHEYMSWYRQDPGLGLRQIYYSMNVEVTDKGDVPEGYKVSRKEKRNFPLILESPSPNQTSLYFCASSLSLGLPGANVLTFGAGSRLTVL.

This chain connects TRBV7-3 to TRBJ1-1; 7 nucleotides agree with TRBD1. From germline, CDR1 is SGHTA and CDR2 FQGTGA. J gave up 0 bases and V 5 bases, and 6 bases lay outside the gene matches. The CDR3 sequence is 15 residues long. The CDR3 coding sequence is TGTGCCAGCAGCAACAGACAGGGACTGAACACTGAAGCTTTCTTT. As protein: CASSNRQGLNTEAFF.

The chain carries TRBV3-1 (or the pseudogene TRBV3-2) and TRBJ2-5, with 15 bases that match TRBD2. V shed 4 bases, J shed 5 bases, and the junction held 8 bases outside the gene matches. Germline values: CDR1 LGHDT, CDR2 YNNKEL (reference sequence). This CDR3 comprises 17 residues. The CDR3 sequence is CASSRPAGLAGGETQYF. The CDR3 nucleotides read TGTGCCAGCAGCCGCCCCGCAGGACTAGCGGGAGGGGAGACCCAGTACTTC.

The chain couples TRBV15 to TRBJ2-3; 8 positions match TRBD1. This CDR3 contains 18 residues. V lost 1 base to trimming and J lost 7 bases; unmatched junction nucleotides: 16. The germline gives CDR1 LNHNV, CDR2 YYDKDF (reference sequence). The CDR3 sequence is CATSRGRLGQAVENTQYF. Written as DNA, the CDR3 is TGTGCCACCAGCAGAGGTCGGTTGGGACAGGCCGTCGAGAATACGCAGTATTTT.

This clone was seen just once. The chain has TRBV5-1 and TRBJ1-2, with a tentative D call TRBD1 (5 bases). Germline CDR1 and CDR2: SGHRS and YFSETQ. CDR3 length equals 15 residues. The germline V and J ends were trimmed by 4 bases and 2 bases, with 15 bases remaining between them. DNA of the CDR3: TGCGCCAGCAGCAATCAGGGTCTCGCGAACTATGGCTACACCTTC. This encodes CASSNQGLANYGYTF. Using reference TRBV5-1 and TRBJ1-2 for the parts outside the CDR3, the full variable domain is KAGVTQTPRYLIKTRGQQVTLSCSPISGHRSVSWYQQTPGQGLQFLFEYFSETQRNKGNFPGRFSGRQFSNSRSEMNVSTLELGDSALYLCASSNQGLANYGYTFGSGTRLTVV.

This chain joins TRBV7-2 and TRBJ2-5; the D gene is possibly TRBD1 (7 bases). The CDR3 sequence is 15 residues long. The germline V and J ends were trimmed by 5 bases and 3 bases, with 16 bases remaining between them. The germline CDR1 and CDR2 sequences are SGHTA and FQGNSA. CDR3 residues: CASSAGQGGKETQYF. The DNA for the CDR3 is TGTGCCAGCAGCGCCGGCCAGGGGGGCAAAGAGACCCAGTACTTC.

The rearrangement joins TRBV9 to TRBJ1-1, with D possibly being TRBD1 (6 bases). This CDR3 has 16 amino acids. Germline-derived CDR1 and CDR2 are SGDLS and YYNGEE. V lost 0 bases and J lost 2, with 14 bases in between. In nucleotides, the CDR3 is TGTGCCAGCAGCGTAGCACCCGCGACAGGTAACACTGAAGCTTTCTTT. Amino acid sequence: CASSVAPATGNTEAFF.

This rearrangement joins TRBV5-5 to TRBJ2-7, with TRBD1 identical over 11 bases. The V gene's germline CDR1 is SGHKS and CDR2 YYEKEE (reference sequence). The CDR3 sequence is 16 residues long. The junction had 8 bases not matched to a gene; V was cut back by 4 bases and J by 2 bases. DNA for the CDR3: TGTGCCAGCAGCAGGGACGCGGGACAGGGGGCCTACGAGCAGTACTTC. Translation gives CASSRDAGQGAYEQYF.

V and J are TRBV10-3 and TRBJ1-1, with a possible D match to TRBD1 (5 bases). Trimming removed 6 bases at V and 3 bases at J, with 14 bases between. CDR1 is ENHRY, CDR2 SYGVKD, per germline. The CDR3 is 14 amino acids. CDR3 protein: CAISKGGEDTEAFF. The CDR3 DNA sequence: TGTGCCATCAGCAAAGGAGGGGAGGACACTGAAGCTTTCTTT.

A single count supports this clone. This chain links TRBV5-5 with TRBJ2-7, with D possibly being TRBD1 (6 bases). The V end was cut by 2 bases, the J end by 3 bases, with 15 bases between. This CDR3 has 15 residues. The germline V gene has CDR1 SGHKS and CDR2 YYEKEE (reference sequence). For the CDR3, the DNA is TGTGCCAGCAGCTTAATAGGACAGAAGAACTACGAGCAGTACTTC. It specifies CASSLIGQKNYEQYF.

The chain joins TRBV5-1 to TRBJ2-7, with a tentative D call TRBD2 (6 bases). The germline CDR1 and CDR2 sequences are SGHRS and YFSETQ. The CDR3 consists of 15 residues. V was clipped by 5 bases and J by 2 bases, with 17 bases between them. CDR3 amino acids: CASSPLGRGTYEQYF. The CDR3 coding sequence is TGCGCCAGCAGTCCACTGGGACGGGGGACCTACGAGCAGTACTTC.

This clone was recorded only once. The chain employs TRBV28 and TRBJ1-2; a weak D match, TRBD1 (5 bases). Germline V gene sequence: CDR1 MDHEN, CDR2 SYDVKM. The CDR3 has 16 residues. Trimming removed 4 bases from V and 4 bases from J, with 19 bases in between. CDR3: CASSSQGMSIGYGYTF. The CDR3 nucleotides read TGTGCCAGCAGTTCGCAGGGTATGAGTATAGGCTATGGCTACACCTTC.

The V gene is TRBV6-2 or TRBV6-3, the J gene TRBJ2-7; D ambiguous. The ends were cut back, 5 bases at V and 4 bases at J, with 6 bases in the middle. The CDR3 spans 11 residues. Germline assignment: CDR1 MNHEY and CDR2 SVGEGT. The CDR3 reads CASSRVYEQYF. CDR3 coding DNA: TGTGCCAGCAGTAGAGTATACGAGCAGTACTTC.

This chain links TRBV27 with TRBJ1-1; 8 nucleotides align to TRBD1. There are 16 residues in the CDR3. Trimming took 5 bases from V and 2 from J; bases not matched to a gene: 10. The germline V gene encodes CDR1 MNHEY and CDR2 SMNVEV (reference sequence). Written as DNA, the CDR3 is TGTGCCAGCAGTGTCCGGGTAACAGGGGGAAACACTGAAGCTTTCTTT. It specifies CASSVRVTGGNTEAFF.